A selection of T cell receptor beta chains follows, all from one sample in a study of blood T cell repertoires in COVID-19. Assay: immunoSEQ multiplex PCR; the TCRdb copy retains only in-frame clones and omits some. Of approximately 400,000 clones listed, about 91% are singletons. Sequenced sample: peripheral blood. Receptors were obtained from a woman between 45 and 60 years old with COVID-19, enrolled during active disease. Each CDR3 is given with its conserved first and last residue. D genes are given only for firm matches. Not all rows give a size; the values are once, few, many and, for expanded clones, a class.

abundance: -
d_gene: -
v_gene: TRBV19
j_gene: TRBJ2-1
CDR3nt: TGTGCCAGTAGTATAAACGGGGGTGACAATGAGCAGTTCTTC
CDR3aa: CASSINGGDNEQFF

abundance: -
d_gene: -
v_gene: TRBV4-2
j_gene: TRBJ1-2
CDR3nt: TGTGCCAGCAGCCAATCTCAAGTCACCTCGGGGGACTATGGCTACACCTTC
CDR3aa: CASSQSQVTSGDYGYTF

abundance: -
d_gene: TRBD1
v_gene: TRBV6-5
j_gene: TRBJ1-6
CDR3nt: TGTGCCAGCAACCCGACAGGGCACTATAATTCACCCCTCCACTTT
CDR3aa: CASNPTGHYNSPLHF

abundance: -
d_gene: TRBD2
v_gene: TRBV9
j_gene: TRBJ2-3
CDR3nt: TGTGCCAGCAGCCATCTAGCGGGGGGCACAGATACGCAGTATTTT
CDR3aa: CASSHLAGGTDTQYF

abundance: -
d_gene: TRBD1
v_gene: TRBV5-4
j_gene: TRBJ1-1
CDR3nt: TGTGCCAGCAGCCCAACAGACAGGGGGGAAACTGAAGCTTTCTTT
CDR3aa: CASSPTDRGETEAFF

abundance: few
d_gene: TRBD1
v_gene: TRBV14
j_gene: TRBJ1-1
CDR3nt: TGTGCCAGCAGCTTGAGGACAGGGGGCACTGAAGCTTTCTTT
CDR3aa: CASSLRTGGTEAFF

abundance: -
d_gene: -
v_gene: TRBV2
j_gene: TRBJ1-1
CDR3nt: TGTGCCAGCAGTGGGGACACTTTGGGGAACACTGAAGCTTTCTTT
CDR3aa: CASSGDTLGNTEAFF

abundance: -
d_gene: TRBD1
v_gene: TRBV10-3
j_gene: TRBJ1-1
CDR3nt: TGTGCCATCAGTGAGTCGGGACAGGGGGCGCGAACTGAAGCTTTCTTT
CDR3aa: CAISESGQGARTEAFF

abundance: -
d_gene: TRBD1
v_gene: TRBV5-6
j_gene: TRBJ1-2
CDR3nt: TGTGCCAGCAGCCCCCCCGGGGTAACAACAGGGGCAAGGGGCTACACCTTC
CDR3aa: CASSPPGVTTGARGYTF

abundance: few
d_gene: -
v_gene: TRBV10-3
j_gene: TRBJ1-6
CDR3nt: TGTGCCATCACCCGGGGAGAGCAATCACCCCTCCACTTT
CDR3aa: CAITRGEQSPLHF

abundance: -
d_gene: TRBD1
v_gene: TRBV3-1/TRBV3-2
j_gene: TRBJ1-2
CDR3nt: TGTGCCAGCAGCCAAGATCTGGACAGGGCTATAACAGATGGCTACACCTTC
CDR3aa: CASSQDLDRAITDGYTF

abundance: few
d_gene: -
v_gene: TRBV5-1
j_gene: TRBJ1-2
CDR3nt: TGCGCCAGCAGCTTGGGCGGGGATGGCTACACCTTC
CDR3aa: CASSLGGDGYTF

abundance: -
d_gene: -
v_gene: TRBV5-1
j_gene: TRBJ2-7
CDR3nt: TGCGCCAGCAGCCCAGTTCCGGGCTCCTACGAGCAGTACTTC
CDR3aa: CASSPVPGSYEQYF

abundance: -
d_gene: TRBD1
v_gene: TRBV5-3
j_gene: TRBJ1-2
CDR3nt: TGTGCCAGAAGCCCGCCGACAGGGGTTGGCTACACCTTC
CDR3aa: CARSPPTGVGYTF

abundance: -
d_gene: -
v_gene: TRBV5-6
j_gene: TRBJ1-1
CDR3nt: TGTGCCAGCAGCTGGGGGGTGGGTGAGAGAACTGAAGCTTTCTTT
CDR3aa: CASSWGVGERTEAFF

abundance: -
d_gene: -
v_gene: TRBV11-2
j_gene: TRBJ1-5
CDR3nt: TGTGCCAGCAGCTTAGGTCCAAATCAGCCCCAGCATTTT
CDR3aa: CASSLGPNQPQHF

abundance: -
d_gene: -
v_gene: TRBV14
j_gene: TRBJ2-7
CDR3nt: TGTGCCAGCAGCCGGCAGGGATACGAGCAGTACTTC
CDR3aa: CASSRQGYEQYF

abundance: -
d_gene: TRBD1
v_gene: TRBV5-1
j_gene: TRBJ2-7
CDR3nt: TGCGCCAGCAGCTCCCGGGACAGGGTGGACGAGCAGTACTTC
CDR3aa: CASSSRDRVDEQYF

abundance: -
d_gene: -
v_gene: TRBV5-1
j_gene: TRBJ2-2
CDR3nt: TGCGCCAGCAGCCCATTCGGCACCGGGGAGCTGTTTTTT
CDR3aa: CASSPFGTGELFF

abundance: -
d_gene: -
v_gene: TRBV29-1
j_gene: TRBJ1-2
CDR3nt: TGCAGCGTTGAAGGGACAGCGCCGTATGGCTACACCTTC
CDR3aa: CSVEGTAPYGYTF

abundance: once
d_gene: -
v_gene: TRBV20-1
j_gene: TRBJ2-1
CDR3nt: TGCAGTGCTAGTTACTACAATGAGCAGTTCTTC
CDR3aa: CSASYYNEQFF

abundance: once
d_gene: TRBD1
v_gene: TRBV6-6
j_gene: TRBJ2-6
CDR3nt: TGTGCCCTCGGGACAGTAGACTCTGGGGCCAACGTCCTGACTTTC
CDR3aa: CALGTVDSGANVLTF

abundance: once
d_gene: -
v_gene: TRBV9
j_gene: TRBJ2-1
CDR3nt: TGTGCCAGCAGCGTATTGGGACAAAACAATGAGCAGTTCTTC
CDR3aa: CASSVLGQNNEQFF

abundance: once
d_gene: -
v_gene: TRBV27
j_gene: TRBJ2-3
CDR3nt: TGTGCCAGCAGACTACAGGGATCGGCAGATACGCAGTATTTT
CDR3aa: CASRLQGSADTQYF

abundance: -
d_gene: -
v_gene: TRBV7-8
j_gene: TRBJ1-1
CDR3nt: TGTGCCAGCAGCCCCCGGGGAGGTAAGGGCAGTGAAGCTTTCTTT
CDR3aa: CASSPRGGKGSEAFF

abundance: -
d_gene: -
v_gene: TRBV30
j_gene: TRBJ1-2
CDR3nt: TGTGCCTGGACACAACCAGGGCGGGGCTACACCTTC
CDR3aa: CAWTQPGRGYTF

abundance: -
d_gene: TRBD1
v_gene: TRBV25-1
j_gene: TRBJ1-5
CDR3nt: TGTGCCAGCGGACAGGGAAATCAGCCCCAGCATTTT
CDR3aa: CASGQGNQPQHF

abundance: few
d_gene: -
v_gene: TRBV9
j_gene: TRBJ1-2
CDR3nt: TGTGCCAGCAGCCAACAGGTCCTGGGCGATGGCTACACCTTC
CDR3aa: CASSQQVLGDGYTF

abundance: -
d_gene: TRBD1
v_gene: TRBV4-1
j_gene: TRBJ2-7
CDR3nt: TGCGCCAGCAGCCAGAGGACAGGGCCACTCTACGAGCAGTACTTC
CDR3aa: CASSQRTGPLYEQYF

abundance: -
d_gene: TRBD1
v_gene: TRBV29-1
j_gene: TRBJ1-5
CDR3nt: TGCAGCGTGGGCGACAGGGGTGATCAGCCCCAGCATTTT
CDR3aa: CSVGDRGDQPQHF

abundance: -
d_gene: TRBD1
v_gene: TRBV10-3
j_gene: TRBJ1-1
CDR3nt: TGTGCCATCAGTGACCTACAGGGGAGGGCTTTCTTT
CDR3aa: CAISDLQGRAFF

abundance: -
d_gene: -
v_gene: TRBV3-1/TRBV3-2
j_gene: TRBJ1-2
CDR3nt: TGTGCCAGCAGCCTGGGGAGGGGGATAGAAGGCTACACCTTC
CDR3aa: CASSLGRGIEGYTF

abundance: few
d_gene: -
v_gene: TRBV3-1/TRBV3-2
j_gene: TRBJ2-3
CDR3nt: TGTGCCAGCAGCCAATTCTCAGGGATTGGCACAGATACGCAGTATTTT
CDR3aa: CASSQFSGIGTDTQYF

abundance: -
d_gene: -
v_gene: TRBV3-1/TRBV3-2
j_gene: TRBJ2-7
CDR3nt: TGTGCCAGCAGCCCGAAGAGCTCCTACGAGCAGTACTTC
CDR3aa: CASSPKSSYEQYF

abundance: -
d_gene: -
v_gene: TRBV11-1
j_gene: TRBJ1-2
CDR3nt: TGTGCCAGCAGCTTCGGAGGGGCGACTAACTATGGCTACACCTTC
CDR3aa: CASSFGGATNYGYTF

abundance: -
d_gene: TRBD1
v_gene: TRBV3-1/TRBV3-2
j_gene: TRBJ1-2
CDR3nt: TGTGCCAGCAGCCGGACAGGGGGGCCATATGGCTACACCTTC
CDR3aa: CASSRTGGPYGYTF

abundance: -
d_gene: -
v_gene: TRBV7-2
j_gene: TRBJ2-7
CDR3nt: TGTGCCAGCAGCCAGAGGGAGGCACCCTACGAGCAGTACTTC
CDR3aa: CASSQREAPYEQYF

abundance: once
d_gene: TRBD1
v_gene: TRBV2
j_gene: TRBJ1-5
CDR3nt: TGTGCCAGCAGTGCGGAGGGACAGTCCAATCAGCCCCAGCATTTT
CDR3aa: CASSAEGQSNQPQHF

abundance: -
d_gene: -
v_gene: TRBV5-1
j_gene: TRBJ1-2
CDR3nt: TGCGCCAGCAGCACCGATTGGGGGGGACGGTATGGCTACACCTTC
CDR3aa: CASSTDWGGRYGYTF

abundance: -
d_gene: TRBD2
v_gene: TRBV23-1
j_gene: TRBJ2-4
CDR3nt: TGCGCCAGCAGTCAGGGGGGGTTAGCCAAAAACATTCAGTACTTC
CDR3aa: CASSQGGLAKNIQYF

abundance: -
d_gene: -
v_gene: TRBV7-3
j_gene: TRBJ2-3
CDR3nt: TGTGCCAGCAGCCTTACGAGCGGGTCTAGAACAGATACGCAGTATTTT
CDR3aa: CASSLTSGSRTDTQYF

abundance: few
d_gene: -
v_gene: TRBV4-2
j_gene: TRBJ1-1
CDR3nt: TGTGCCAGCAGCCCCAACTGGGGCGGGGTCATCACTGAAGCTTTCTTT
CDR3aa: CASSPNWGGVITEAFF

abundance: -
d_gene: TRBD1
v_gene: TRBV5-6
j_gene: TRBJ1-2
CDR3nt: TGTGCCAGCAGCAGACCACGAACCTTAACTCAGGGGGACTATGGCTACACCTTC
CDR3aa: CASSRPRTLTQGDYGYTF

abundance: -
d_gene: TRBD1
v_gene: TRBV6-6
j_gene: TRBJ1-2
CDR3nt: TGTGCCAGCAGTTACCCTTTGACAGGGGGCGGCTATGGCTACACCTTC
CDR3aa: CASSYPLTGGGYGYTF

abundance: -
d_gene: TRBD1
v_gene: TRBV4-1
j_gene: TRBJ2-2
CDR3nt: TGCGCCAGCAGCCACCGGGACAGGGTTACCGGGGAGCTGTTTTTT
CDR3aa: CASSHRDRVTGELFF

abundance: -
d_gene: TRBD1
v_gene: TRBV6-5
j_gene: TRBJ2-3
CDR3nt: TGTGCCAGCACTCCGACAGGGGTAGATACGCAGTATTTT
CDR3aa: CASTPTGVDTQYF

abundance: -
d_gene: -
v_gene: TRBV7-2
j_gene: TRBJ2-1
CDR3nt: TGTGCCAGCAGCTTAGGGCTAGCAATTGAGCAGTTCTTC
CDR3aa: CASSLGLAIEQFF

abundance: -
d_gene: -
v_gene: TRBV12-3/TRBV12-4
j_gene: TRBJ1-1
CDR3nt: TGTGCCAGCAGTTGGGACAAGAACACTGAAGCTTTCTTT
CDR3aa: CASSWDKNTEAFF

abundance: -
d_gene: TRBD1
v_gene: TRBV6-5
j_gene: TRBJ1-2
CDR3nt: TGTGCCAGCAGAGGGGGCCTCTCCGGCTATGGCTACACCTTC
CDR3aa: CASRGGLSGYGYTF

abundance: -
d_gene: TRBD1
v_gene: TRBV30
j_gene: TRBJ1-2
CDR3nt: TGTGCCTGGACCGGGACAGTCTATGGCTACACCTTC
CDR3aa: CAWTGTVYGYTF

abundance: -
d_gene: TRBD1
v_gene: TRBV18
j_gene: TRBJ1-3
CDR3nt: TGTGCCAGCTCACCGAACAGGGGCGGTGGAAACACCATATATTTT
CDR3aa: CASSPNRGGGNTIYF

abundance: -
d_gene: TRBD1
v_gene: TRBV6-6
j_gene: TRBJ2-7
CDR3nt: TGTGCCAGCAGCCAAGGACAGGGGGCCTACGAGCAGTACTTC
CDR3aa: CASSQGQGAYEQYF

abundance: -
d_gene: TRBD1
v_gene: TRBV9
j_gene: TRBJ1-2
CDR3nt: TGTGCCAGCAGCGTAGGGGTTGGACAGGGGGCTTTTAACTATGGCTACACCTTC
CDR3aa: CASSVGVGQGAFNYGYTF